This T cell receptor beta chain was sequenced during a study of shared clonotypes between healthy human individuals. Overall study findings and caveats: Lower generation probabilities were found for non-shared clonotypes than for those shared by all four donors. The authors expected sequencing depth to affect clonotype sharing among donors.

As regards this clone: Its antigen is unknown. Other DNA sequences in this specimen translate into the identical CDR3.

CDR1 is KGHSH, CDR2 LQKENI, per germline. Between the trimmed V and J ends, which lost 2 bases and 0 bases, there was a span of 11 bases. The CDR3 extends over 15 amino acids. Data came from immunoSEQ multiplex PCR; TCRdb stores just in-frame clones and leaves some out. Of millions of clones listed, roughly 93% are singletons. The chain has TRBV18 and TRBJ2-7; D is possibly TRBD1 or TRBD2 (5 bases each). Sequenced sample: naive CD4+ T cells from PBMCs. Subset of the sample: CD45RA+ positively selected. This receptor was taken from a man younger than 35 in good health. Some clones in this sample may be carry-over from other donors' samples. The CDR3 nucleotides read TGTGCCAGCTCACCAGTAGCAGGGAGCTCCTACGAGCAGTACTTC. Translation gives CASSPVAGSSYEQYF. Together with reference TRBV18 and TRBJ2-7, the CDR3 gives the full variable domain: NAGVMQNPRHLVRRRGQEARLRCSPMKGHSHVYWYRQLPEEGLKFMVYLQKENIIDESGMPKERFSAEFPKEGPSILRIQQVVRGDSAAYFCASSPVAGSSYEQYFGPGTRLTVT.